Below, one T cell receptor beta chain is given with its context. The antigen remains undetermined. The sample belongs to a study of OX40 agonist ivuxolimab in advanced cancers. Study context: Dose-escalation patients suffered from hepatocellular carcinoma, melanoma, renal cell or head and neck cancer. The dose-escalation cohort was around 83% male, with a mean age of 60 years, ranging about 23 to 90. Study-level results: Researchers report that CD8+ T cells had, on average, more expanded clones than CD4+. At 0.1 to 3.0 mg/kg, clonal expansion of CD4+ and CD8+ blood T cells had occurred by week 6.

The germline gives CDR1 MNHEY, CDR2 SMNVEV (reference sequence). There are 13 residues in the CDR3. The germline V and J ends were trimmed by 3 bases and 7 bases, with 10 bases remaining between them. The protocol was immunoSEQ multiplex PCR, while the TCRdb copy is restricted to in-frame clones and leaves out a portion. The repertoire holds around 33,000 clones, with roughly 90% as singletons. The genes are TRBV27 and TRBJ1-5; possible D gene TRBD1, 5 bases. The material was CD4+ or CD8+ T cells sorted from blood, obtained in a trial of the OX40 agonist ivuxolimab. The TCR comes from an adult with an advanced solid tumor such as melanoma, head and neck, liver or kidney cancer. CDR3 in amino acids: CASSLRGVQPQHF. CDR3 nucleotide sequence: TGTGCCAGCAGTTTGCGGGGGGTCCAGCCCCAGCATTTT.